This T cell receptor beta chain came from a study of shared clonotypes between healthy human individuals. Study outcomes and limitations: On the whole, naive subsets had larger estimated richness than memory subsets had. Rarefaction gave evidence that sorted-subset sequencing remained incomplete despite large depth.

The CDR3 totals 15 residues. In germline, CDR1 is MDHEN, CDR2 SYDVKM. With 2 bases removed from V and 6 bases from J, the gap between germline ends came to 14 bases. This clone was detected only once. The target antigen is unknown. Genomic DNA of each subset was evenly split across several immunoSEQ plates. Data came from immunoSEQ multiplex PCR; TCRdb stores just in-frame clones and leaves some out. The repertoire holds around 2.1 million clones, with more than 90% as singletons. Sequences were obtained from naive CD4+ T cells sorted from blood. Regarding subset: CD45RA+ positively selected. The genes are TRBV28 and TRBJ1-5; possibly TRBD1 for D (5 bases). The sequence was collected from a man younger than 30 in good health. The CDR3 DNA reads as TGTGCCAGCAGTTTACAGGGCCCCCTCACTCAGCCCCAGCATTTT. Encoded protein: CASSLQGPLTQPQHF.